Reported below is one TCR beta chain. Its target is unknown. The data derive from a study of T cell repertoires in cytomegalovirus infection. Study-level information: Peptides in the study included HLA-C-restricted and HLA-B-restricted CMV epitopes. Both CMV infection and a matching HLA type were indicated by public TCR beta signatures.

Study results and caveats: There were HLA-C-restricted CMV-specific TCR beta clonotypes dominating the ex vivo response. The cumulative frequency of public TCR beta families distinguished individuals who carried CMV together with the relevant HLA.

TCRdb processed the reads anew with MiXCR; each CDR3 protein has one entry. The sample lists some 920,000 distinct CDR3 sequences; more than 25% were seen once. The clonotype originates from a human donor in good health (CMV status not recorded). Some clones in this sample may be carry-over from other donors' samples. The sample consisted of cultured CD8+ T cells from PBMCs, taken from culture after CMV antigen stimulation.

CDR3 amino acids: CASSLYPGTNTEAFF. In DNA form, the CDR3 reads TGTGCCAGCAGCTTATACCCGGGGACTAACACTGAAGCTTTCTTT. This sequence joins TRBV5-4 and TRBJ1-1; a weak D match, TRBD1 (5 bases). The V gene's germline CDR1 is SGHNT and CDR2 YYREEE (reference sequence). This CDR3 has 15 amino acids. Deletions cut 2 bases from V and 2 bases from J, with 13 bases between.